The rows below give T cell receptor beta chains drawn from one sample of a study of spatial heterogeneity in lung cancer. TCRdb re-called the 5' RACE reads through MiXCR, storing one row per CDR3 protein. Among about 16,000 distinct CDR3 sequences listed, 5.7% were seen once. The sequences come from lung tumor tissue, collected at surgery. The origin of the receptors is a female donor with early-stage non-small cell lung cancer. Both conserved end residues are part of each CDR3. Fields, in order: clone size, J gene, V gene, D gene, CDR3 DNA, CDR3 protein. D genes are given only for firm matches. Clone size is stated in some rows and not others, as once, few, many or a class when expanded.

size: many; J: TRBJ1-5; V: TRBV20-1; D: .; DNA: TGCAGTGCTAGAGAGGGGGGGCGCGATCAGCCCCAGCATTTT; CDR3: CSAREGGRDQPQHF
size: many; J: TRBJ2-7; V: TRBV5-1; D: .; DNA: TGCGCCAGCAGCTGGGAAGGGCCGTCCTACGAGCAGTACTTC; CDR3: CASSWEGPSYEQYF
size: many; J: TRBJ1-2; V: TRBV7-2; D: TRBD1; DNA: TGTGCCAGCAGCCGGACAGGGGGCTATGGCTACACCTTC; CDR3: CASSRTGGYGYTF
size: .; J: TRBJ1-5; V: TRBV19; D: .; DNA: TGTGCCAGTAGTCCAACCGACCGCGGGCCCCAGCATTTT; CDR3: CASSPTDRGPQHF
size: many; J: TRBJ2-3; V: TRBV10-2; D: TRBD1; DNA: TGCGCCACGGGGACAGGGGTGAGGACAGATACGCAGTATTTT; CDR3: CATGTGVRTDTQYF
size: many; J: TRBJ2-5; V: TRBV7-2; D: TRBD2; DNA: TGTGCCAGCAGACCGGGACTAGCTAAAGAGACCCAGTACTTC; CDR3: CASRPGLAKETQYF
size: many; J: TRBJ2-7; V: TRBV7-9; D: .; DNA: TGTGCCAGCAGCTTCTCATCGTGGGAGCAGTACTTC; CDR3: CASSFSSWEQYF
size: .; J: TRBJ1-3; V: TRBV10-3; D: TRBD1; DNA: TGTGCCATCAGTGAGTCGGCGACAGGGACTGGAAACACCATATATTTT; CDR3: CAISESATGTGNTIYF
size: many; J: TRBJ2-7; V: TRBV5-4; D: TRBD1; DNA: TGTGCCAGCAGCCCCGGGACAGGGGTCGAGCAGTACTTC; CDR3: CASSPGTGVEQYF
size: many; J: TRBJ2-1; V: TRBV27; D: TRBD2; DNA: TGTGCCAGCAGTTGGGGACTAGCGGGCTACAATGAGCAGTTCTTC; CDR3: CASSWGLAGYNEQFF
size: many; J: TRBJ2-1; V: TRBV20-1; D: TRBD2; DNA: TGCAGTGCCAGGACTAGCGGGAGGGCTTCCTACAATGAGCAGTTCTTC; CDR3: CSARTSGRASYNEQFF
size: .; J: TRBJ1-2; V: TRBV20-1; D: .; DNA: TGCAGTGCTAGAGGGGCGCGCGGCTACACCTTC; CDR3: CSARGARGYTF
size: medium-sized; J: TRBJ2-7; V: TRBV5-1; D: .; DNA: TGCGCCAGCAGCCTGGACCTCTACTACGAGCAGTACTTC; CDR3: CASSLDLYYEQYF
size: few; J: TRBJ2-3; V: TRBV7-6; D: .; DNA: TGTGCCAGCAGCCCAAGGGAGGAAGAGCTCACAGATACGCAGTATTTT; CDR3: CASSPREEELTDTQYF
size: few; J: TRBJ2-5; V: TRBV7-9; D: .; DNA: TGTGCCAGCGTCAACCGGATACAAGAGACCCAGTACTTC; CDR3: CASVNRIQETQYF
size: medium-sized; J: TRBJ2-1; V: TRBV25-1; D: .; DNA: TGTGCCAGCAGTGACCGGGACTCTTACAATGAGCAGTTCTTC; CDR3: CASSDRDSYNEQFF
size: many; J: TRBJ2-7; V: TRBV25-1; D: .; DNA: TGTGCCAGCAGCCCGAGGGGTAACGAGCAGTACTTC; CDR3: CASSPRGNEQYF